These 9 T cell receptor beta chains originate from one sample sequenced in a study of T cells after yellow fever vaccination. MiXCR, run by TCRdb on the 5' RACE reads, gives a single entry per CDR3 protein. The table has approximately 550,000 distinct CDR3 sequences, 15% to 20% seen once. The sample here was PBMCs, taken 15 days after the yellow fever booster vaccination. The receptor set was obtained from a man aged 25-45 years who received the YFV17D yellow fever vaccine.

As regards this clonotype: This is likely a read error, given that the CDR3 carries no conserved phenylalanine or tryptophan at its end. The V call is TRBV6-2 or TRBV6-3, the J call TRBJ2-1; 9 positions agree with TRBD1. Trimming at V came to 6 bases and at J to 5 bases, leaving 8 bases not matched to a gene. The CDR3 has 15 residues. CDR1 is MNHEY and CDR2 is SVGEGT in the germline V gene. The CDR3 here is CASRPMTGGNNEQFL. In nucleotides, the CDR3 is TGTGCCAGCAGGCCGATGACAGGGGGAAACAATGAGCAGTTCTTA.

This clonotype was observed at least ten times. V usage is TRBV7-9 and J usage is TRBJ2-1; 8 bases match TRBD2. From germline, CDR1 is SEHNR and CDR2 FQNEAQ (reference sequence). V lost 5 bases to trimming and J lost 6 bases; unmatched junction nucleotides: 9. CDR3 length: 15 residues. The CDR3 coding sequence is TGTGCCAGCAGCCCCAAGCGGGAGAGGGGCAATGAGCAGTTCTTC. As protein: CASSPKRERGNEQFF.

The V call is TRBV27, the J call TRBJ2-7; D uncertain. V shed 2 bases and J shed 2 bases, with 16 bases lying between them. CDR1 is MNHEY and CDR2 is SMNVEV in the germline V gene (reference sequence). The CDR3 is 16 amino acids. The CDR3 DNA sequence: TGTGCCAGCAGTTTAGGATACGGGTACGCAACCTACGAGCAGTACTTC. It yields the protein CASSLGYGYATYEQYF.

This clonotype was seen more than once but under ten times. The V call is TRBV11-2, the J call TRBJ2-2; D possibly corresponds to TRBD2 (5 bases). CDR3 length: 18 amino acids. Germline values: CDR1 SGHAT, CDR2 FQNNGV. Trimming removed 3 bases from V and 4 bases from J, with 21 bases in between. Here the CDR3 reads CASSFLPPPGSLTGELFF. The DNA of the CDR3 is TGTGCCAGCAGCTTTCTCCCACCCCCGGGGAGCCTCACCGGGGAGCTGTTTTTT.

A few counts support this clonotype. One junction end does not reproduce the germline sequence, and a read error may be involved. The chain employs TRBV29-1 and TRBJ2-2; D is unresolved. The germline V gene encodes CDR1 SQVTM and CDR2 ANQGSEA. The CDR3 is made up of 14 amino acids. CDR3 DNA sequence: TGCAGCGCTGAAAGTGCAGTGAACACCGGGGAGCTGTTTTTT. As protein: CSAESAVNTGELFF.

The CDR3 here is CSARSGGLAGPRTDTQYF. CDR3 nucleotides: TGCAGTGCTAGATCCGGCGGACTAGCGGGACCCCGCACAGATACGCAGTATTTT. V and J are TRBV20-1 and TRBJ2-3; 12 bases line up with TRBD2. This CDR3 has 18 amino acids. CDR1 is DFQATT and CDR2 is SNEGSKA in the germline V gene (reference sequence). After removal of 2 bases from V and 1 base from J, the junction contained 10 bases not matched to a gene.

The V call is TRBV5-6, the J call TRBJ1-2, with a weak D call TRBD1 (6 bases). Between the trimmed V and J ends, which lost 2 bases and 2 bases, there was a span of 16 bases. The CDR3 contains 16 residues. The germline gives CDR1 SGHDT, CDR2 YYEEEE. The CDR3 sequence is CASSLTGTTTNYGYTF. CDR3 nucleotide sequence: TGTGCCAGCAGCTTAACAGGGACCACCACGAACTATGGCTACACCTTC.

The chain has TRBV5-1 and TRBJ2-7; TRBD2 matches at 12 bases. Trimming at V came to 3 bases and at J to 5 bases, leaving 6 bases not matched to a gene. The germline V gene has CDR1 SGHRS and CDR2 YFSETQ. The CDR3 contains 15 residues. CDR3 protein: CASSSWTSGNDEQYF. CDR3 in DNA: TGCGCCAGCAGCTCCTGGACTAGCGGGAACGACGAGCAGTACTTC.

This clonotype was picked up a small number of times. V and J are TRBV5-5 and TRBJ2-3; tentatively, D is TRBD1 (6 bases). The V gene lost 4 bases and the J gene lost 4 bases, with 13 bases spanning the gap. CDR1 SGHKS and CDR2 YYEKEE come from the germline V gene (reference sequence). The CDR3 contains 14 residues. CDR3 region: CASSRRDTPDTQYF. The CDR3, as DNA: TGTGCCAGCAGCAGAAGGGACACTCCAGATACGCAGTATTTT. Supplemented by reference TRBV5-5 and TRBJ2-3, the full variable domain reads DAGVTQSPTHLIKTRGQQVTLRCSPISGHKSVSWYQQVLGQGPQFIFQYYEKEERGRGNFPDRFSARQFPNYSSELNVNALLLGDSALYLCASSRRDTPDTQYFGPGTRLTVL.